The TCR beta chain described here comes from a study of blood T cell repertoires in COVID-19. At the level of the study: Specimens from acute and convalescent COVID-19 originated in the United States, Italy and Spain. PBMCs, B-cell-depleted T cells, or T cells provided the cDNA or gDNA that made up the material.

Study processing details: Amplified reference gene primers provided the basis for estimating nucleated cell counts. Only in-frame clones appear in the TCRdb table, and some are missing; sequencing was by immunoSEQ multiplex PCR. That table furnishes V, J and clone size, whereas the DNA furnished D and trimming. The table shows roughly 70,000 clones, with approximately 90% occurring only once. The ends lost 0 bases at V and 7 bases at J; junction bases unmatched: 6. The CDR3 covers 16 residues. In germline, CDR1 is SGDLS, CDR2 YYNGEE. Seattle participants joined during active infection and were tracked over time.

This chain uses TRBV9 with TRBJ2-1, with 11 bases lining up with TRBD2. This receptor was obtained from a man aged 50 to 59 with COVID-19, enrolled during active disease. The sample was peripheral blood. The CDR3 nucleotides are TGTGCCAGCAGCGTAGGGGTAGCGGGAGGGGAAAATGAGCAGTTCTTC. Its translation: CASSVGVAGGENEQFF.